This TCR beta chain was identified during a study of blood T cell repertoires in COVID-19. Study context: Specimens from acute and convalescent COVID-19 originated in the United States, Italy and Spain. Nucleic acid was either cDNA or gDNA, and it came from T cells, B-cell-depleted T cells, or PBMCs.

Per the original methods: Amplifying reference gene primers gave estimates of nucleated cell counts. Only in-frame clones appear in the TCRdb table, and some are missing; sequencing was by immunoSEQ multiplex PCR. The V and J calls and clone size were taken over from that table, and D and trimming were inferred from the DNA. The sample consists of approximately 210,000 clones, 80% to 90% of them appearing once. The CDR3 spans 13 residues. The germline CDR1 and CDR2 sequences are ENHRY and SYGVKD. Trimming stripped 8 bases from V and 6 bases from J, with 13 bases between. The material sequenced was peripheral blood. The chain recombines TRBV10-3 with TRBJ2-2, with D tentatively TRBD2 (6 bases). This clonotype originated in a woman between 40 and 55 years old with active or convalescent COVID-19. The DNA for the CDR3 is TGTGCCATCCCCACGGGAGTGGCCGGGGAGCTGTTTTTT. The encoded protein is CAIPTGVAGELFF.